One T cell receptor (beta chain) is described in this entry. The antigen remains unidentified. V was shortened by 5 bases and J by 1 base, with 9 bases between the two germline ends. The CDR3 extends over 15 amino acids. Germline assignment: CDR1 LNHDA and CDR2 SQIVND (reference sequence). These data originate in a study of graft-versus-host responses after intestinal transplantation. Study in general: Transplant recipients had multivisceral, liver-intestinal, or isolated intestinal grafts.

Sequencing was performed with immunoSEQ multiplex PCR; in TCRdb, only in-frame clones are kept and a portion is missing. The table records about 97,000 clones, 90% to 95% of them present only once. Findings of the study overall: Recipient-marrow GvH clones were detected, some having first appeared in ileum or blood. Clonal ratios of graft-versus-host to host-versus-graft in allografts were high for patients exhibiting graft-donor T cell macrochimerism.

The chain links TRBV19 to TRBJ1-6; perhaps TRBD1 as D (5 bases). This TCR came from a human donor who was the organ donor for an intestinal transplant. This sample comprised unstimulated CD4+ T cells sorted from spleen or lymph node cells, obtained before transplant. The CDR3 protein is CASSLDSSYNSPLHF. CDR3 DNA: TGTGCCAGTAGTCTTGACAGTTCCTATAATTCACCCCTCCACTTT.